The 18 T cell receptor beta chains below all came from one sample that was sequenced in a study of blood T cell repertoires in COVID-19. Assay used: immunoSEQ multiplex PCR; TCRdb lists only in-frame clones, some missing. The table records 88,000 or so clones, roughly 87% of them present only once. The sample consisted of peripheral blood. Receptors were obtained from a man aged 55 to 70 with acute or convalescent COVID-19.

The V and J genes are TRBV28 and TRBJ2-7; TRBD1 aligns across 10 bases. V gave up 7 bases and J gave up 4 bases; unmatched junction bases: 10. Germline values: CDR1 MDHEN, CDR2 SYDVKM. This CDR3 is 15 amino acids long. CDR3 coding DNA: TGTGCCAGCACTCCCGTGGGGGACAGGGGTTACGAGCAGTACTTC. It is translated as CASTPVGDRGYEQYF.

The genes are TRBV19 and TRBJ2-7; TRBD2 might be the D (6 bases). This CDR3 comprises 13 residues. The germline V and J ends were trimmed by 7 bases and 0 bases, with 10 bases remaining between them. Germline loops: CDR1 LNHDA, CDR2 SQIVND (reference sequence). CDR3 DNA sequence: TGTGCCAGTAAAGGGGACTTCTCCTACGAGCAGTACTTC. Protein: CASKGDFSYEQYF.

This chain joins TRBV14 and TRBJ2-1; 12 nucleotides line up with TRBD2. Germline trimming cut 3 bases from V and 8 bases from J; bases unmatched to any gene: 2. Germline V gene sequence: CDR1 SGHDN, CDR2 FVKESK. The CDR3 length is 14 residues. In DNA form, the CDR3 reads TGTGCCAGCAGCCAGACTAGCGGGGGACATGAGCAGTTCTTC. Amino acid sequence: CASSQTSGGHEQFF.

The genes are TRBV12-3 or TRBV12-4 and TRBJ2-7; 8 positions match TRBD2. CDR3 length: 13 residues. V was clipped by 10 bases and J by 2 bases; unmatched bases: 7. DNA of the CDR3: TGTGCCATCCGACTAGCGACAACCTACGAGCAGTACTTC. Protein product: CAIRLATTYEQYF.

The rearrangement joins TRBV4-1 to TRBJ1-4, with TRBD1 matching over 8 bases. Trimming took 4 bases from V and 4 from J; bases not matched to a gene: 5. Germline CDR1 is MGHRA and CDR2 is YSYEKL. This CDR3 is 15 amino acids long. The CDR3 bases are TGCGCCAGCAGCCGACAGGGGTGGGATAATGAAAAACTGTTTTTT. Protein product: CASSRQGWDNEKLFF.

The chain joins TRBV19 to TRBJ1-5, with D perhaps TRBD1 (6 bases). Germline CDR1 is LNHDA and CDR2 is SQIVND (reference sequence). The V gene lost 7 bases and the J gene lost 2 bases, with 12 bases spanning the gap. The CDR3 runs to 14 residues. For the CDR3, the DNA is TGTGCCAGTAACCACAGGGTACGCAATCAGCCCCAGCATTTT. It specifies CASNHRVRNQPQHF.

The V and J genes are TRBV20-1 and TRBJ1-2; the D is unclear. The length of the CDR3 is 11 residues. Germline CDR1 and CDR2: DFQATT and SNEGSKA (reference sequence). The V end was cut by 2 bases, the J end by 5 bases, with 6 bases between. This CDR3 reads CSARLEYGYTF. CDR3 sequence (DNA): TGCAGTGCTAGATTAGAATATGGCTACACCTTC.

This clone was picked up one time. This chain links TRBV9 with TRBJ2-2, with TRBD2 matching over 8 bases. Germline CDR1 reads SGDLS; CDR2 reads YYNGEE. The CDR3 runs 15 residues. Trimming cost V 5 bases and J 1 base; bases outside gene matches: 4. Here the CDR3 reads CASRAGVGNTGELFF. In DNA form, the CDR3 reads TGTGCCAGCAGAGCGGGAGTGGGGAACACCGGGGAGCTGTTTTTT.

This chain links TRBV2 with TRBJ2-5; TRBD2 might be the D (6 bases). Germline V gives CDR1 SNHLY, CDR2 FYNNEI. V was pared by 9 bases and J by 2 bases, with 10 bases between. There are 12 residues in the CDR3. Here the CDR3 DNA reads TGTGCCAGTCCAGGAGGGCAAGAGACCCAGTACTTC. Residues: CASPGGQETQYF.

The gene calls are TRBV27 and TRBJ2-2, with TRBD2 as a possible D gene (6 bases). Germline CDR1 MNHEY, CDR2 SMNVEV (reference sequence). Trimming took 2 bases from V and 4 from J, leaving 20 bases between them. The CDR3 has 18 residues. Written as DNA, the CDR3 is TGTGCCAGCAGTTTAGAAGGGACGAGCGGGCGAGCCACCGGGGAGCTGTTTTTT. This translates into CASSLEGTSGRATGELFF.

This chain links TRBV10-1 with TRBJ1-2; D remains unclear. The CDR3 length is 13 residues. V was shortened by 11 bases and J by 1 base, with 14 bases between the two germline ends. CDR1 and CDR2 from the germline V gene are WNHNN and SYGVQD (reference sequence). This CDR3 is CASWGGNNYGYTF. The DNA of the CDR3 is TGCGCCTCCTGGGGAGGGAATAACTATGGCTACACCTTC.

As concerns this clone: This CDR3 is also generated by other DNA sequences in the sample. This chain links TRBV7-2 with TRBJ1-1; no clear D gene. This CDR3 has 13 residues. The germline gives CDR1 SGHTA, CDR2 FQGNSA. The germline V and J ends were trimmed by 3 bases and 3 bases, with 8 bases remaining between them. The CDR3 nucleotides are TGTGCCAGCAGCTTTACGGGGTACACTGAAGCTTTCTTT. Amino acids: CASSFTGYTEAFF.

The genes are TRBV24-1 and TRBJ1-5; D remains ambiguous. Germline V gives CDR1 KGHDR, CDR2 SFDVKD. Trimming shortened V by 4 bases and J by 9 bases, and 9 bases separated the two germline ends. The CDR3 length is 12 residues. The CDR3: CATSDGARPQHF. DNA for the CDR3: TGTGCCACCAGTGACGGAGCAAGGCCCCAGCATTTT.

The CDR3 DNA is TGTGCCAGCAGCTTAGTGAGGGCTGAGAGTCAGCCCCAGCATTTT. Its protein product is CASSLVRAESQPQHF. The chain recombines TRBV7-8 with TRBJ1-5; D gene ambiguous. CDR1 is SGHVS, CDR2 FQNEAQ, per germline. The CDR3 consists of 15 residues. Trimming shortened V by 1 base and J by 6 bases, and 13 bases separated the two germline ends.

The chain uses TRBV4-1 and TRBJ2-1; 13 bases agree with TRBD2. The CDR3 has 17 amino acids. The V and J ends lost 2 bases and 9 bases, in that order; junction bases with no gene match: 10. Germline CDR1 MGHRA, CDR2 YSYEKL. CDR3 sequence: CASSQLLAGGPNGEQFF. The CDR3 DNA follows: TGCGCCAGCAGCCAACTACTAGCGGGAGGGCCTAACGGTGAGCAGTTCTTC.

This chain joins TRBV6-1 and TRBJ1-5; no clear D. This CDR3 has 13 residues. The germline V gene encodes CDR1 MNHNS and CDR2 SASEGT. Trimming removed 2 bases at V and 9 bases at J, with 11 bases between. In nucleotides, the CDR3 is TGTGCCAGCAGTGAACTCCCCGAGCGGCCCCAGCATTTT. This translates into CASSELPERPQHF.

The gene calls are TRBV13 and TRBJ2-7; TRBD1 is a possible D gene (9 bases). CDR1 is PRHDT and CDR2 is FYEKMQ in the germline V gene (reference sequence). Trimming left V 5 bases short and J 2 bases short, with 25 bases between. CDR3 length equals 18 residues. CDR3 loop: CASSPDRGGLANAYEQYF. DNA for the CDR3: TGTGCCAGCAGCCCGGACAGGGGAGGACTAGCCAATGCCTACGAGCAGTACTTC.

The chain links TRBV29-1 to TRBJ2-3, with D possibly TRBD1 on 6 matching bases. Trimming left V 8 bases short and J 2 bases short, with 14 bases between. From germline, CDR1 is SQVTM and CDR2 ANQGSEA. The CDR3 runs to 13 residues. The CDR3: CSHGTSITDTQYF. For the CDR3, the DNA is TGCAGCCACGGGACATCTATCACAGATACGCAGTATTTT.